This T cell receptor beta chain was sequenced during a study of cytomegalovirus exposure and HLA in healthy donors. Regarding the study as a whole: CMV serostatus was the sole immune exposure information available. Cytomegalovirus association was assigned to 170 or so TCR beta chains. There was a cluster of highly shared sequence variants that was likely a sequencing artifact. V- and J-gene trimming in TCR beta was tied to a missense DCLRE1C variant by an analysis performed later.

Comments on this clone: As yet, its antigen is unknown.

A multiplex PCR was run with 60 Vbeta primers and 13 Jbeta primers. The data were produced by immunoSEQ multiplex PCR, yet TCRdb's version contains in-frame clones alone and is incomplete. The table has 150,000 to 170,000 clones, about three quarters seen once. Per germline, CDR1 SGHDN and CDR2 FVKESK. V lost 2 bases, J lost 5 bases, and 15 bases lay in between. The CDR3 totals 15 residues. The receptor's source is a man aged 18-30 years in good health and CMV-seronegative. This chain connects TRBV14 to TRBJ1-1; perhaps TRBD1 as D (6 bases). The material sequenced was PBMCs. The CDR3 bases are TGTGCCAGCAGCCAATGGGGCGGGGGCGGGACTGAAGCTTTCTTT. Its translation is CASSQWGGGGTEAFF.